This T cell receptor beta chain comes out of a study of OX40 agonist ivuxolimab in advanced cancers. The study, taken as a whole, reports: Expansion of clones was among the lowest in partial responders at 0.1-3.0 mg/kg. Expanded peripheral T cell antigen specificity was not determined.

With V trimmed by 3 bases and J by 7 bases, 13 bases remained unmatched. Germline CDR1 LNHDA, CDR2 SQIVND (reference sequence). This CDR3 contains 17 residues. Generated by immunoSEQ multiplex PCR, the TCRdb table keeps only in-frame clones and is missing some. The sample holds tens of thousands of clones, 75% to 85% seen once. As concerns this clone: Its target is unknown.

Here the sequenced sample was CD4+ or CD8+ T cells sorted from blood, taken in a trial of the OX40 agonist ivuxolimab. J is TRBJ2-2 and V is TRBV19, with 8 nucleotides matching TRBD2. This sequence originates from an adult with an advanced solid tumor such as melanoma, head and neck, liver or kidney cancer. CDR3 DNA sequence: TGTGCCAGTAGTATGATACTAGCGGCCATTGGGGGCGGGGAGCTGTTTTTT. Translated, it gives CASSMILAAIGGGELFF.